This TCR beta chain was sequenced for a study of blood T cells in healthy people across ages. To note about this clonotype: Its specificity is not known.

Primers used in a second PCR of about 6 to 12 cycles were a sample-barcoded 5' primer and a J-beta primer mix. Researchers report that each sample yielded at least 2.5 million CDR3-containing paired-end reads. TCRdb analysed the 5' RACE reads with MiXCR anew, one entry per CDR3 protein. The sample includes hundreds of thousands of distinct CDR3 sequences, approximately 67% of them seen just once. CDR1 is KGHDR, CDR2 SFDVKD, per germline. The CDR3 spans 13 residues. Trimming stripped 3 bases from V and 0 bases from J, with 5 bases between. Study-wide results and caveats: Per million T cells, TCR beta diversity dropped about linearly as age rose. It was found that TCR beta diversity correlated strongly with the percentage of naive T cells. Estimates based on one million T cells were treated as lower bounds.

Sequencing was performed on blood. This TCR was sampled from a man aged 25 to 45 in good health. The chain couples TRBV24-1 to TRBJ2-7; D is ambiguous. CDR3 region: CATSDLSSYEQYF. The CDR3 region has the DNA TGTGCCACCAGTGATCTCAGCTCCTACGAGCAGTACTTC.